This T cell receptor (beta chain) was retrieved from a study of T-cell reconstitution after alpha-beta-depleted transplantation in children. This clonotype was picked up many times. What it recognizes is unknown. Trimming removed 3 bases at V and 3 bases at J, with 11 bases between. CDR3 length: 14 residues. The germline CDR1 and CDR2 sequences are ENHRY and SYGVKD. A TCRbeta library incorporating unique molecular identifiers was prepared. TCRdb ran MiXCR on the PCR reads and lists one entry per CDR3 protein. In the table there are a few hundred thousand distinct CDR3 sequences, 6% to 10% of which are singletons. Broader study findings: One year post-transplant, T-cell counts and diversity were largely derived from T cells produced anew.

The clonotype comes from a female patient between 2 and 10 years old who had a stem cell transplant for Fanconi anemia, so the T cells may come from the graft donor. Sequenced material: peripheral blood, taken 360 days after TCRalphabeta/CD19-depleted stem cell transplant. The chain is built from TRBV10-3 and TRBJ1-1; D may be TRBD1 (5 bases). In nucleotides, the CDR3 is TGTGCCATCAGTGACGGGGGTGGGGACACTGAAGCTTTCTTT. Its protein is CAISDGGGDTEAFF.